This TCR beta chain comes out of a study of cytomegalovirus exposure and HLA in healthy donors. Overall study findings and caveats: For TCR beta chains, V- and J-gene trimming was later linked to a missense DCLRE1C variant.

A note on this clone: What it recognizes is unknown.

Germline CDR1 is SEHNR and CDR2 is FQNEAQ (reference sequence). This CDR3 comprises 15 residues. Germline trimming cut 5 bases from V and 0 bases from J; bases unmatched to any gene: 3. PCR amplification relied on 60 Vbeta primers (plus 13 Jbeta primers). Assay: immunoSEQ multiplex PCR; the TCRdb copy retains only in-frame clones and omits some. The repertoire has tens of thousands of clones, 75% to 85% of them found once; the top ten carry about 3.6%. This receptor was obtained from a woman aged 18-29 years in good health and CMV-seronegative. Input material: PBMCs. The chain uses TRBV7-9 and TRBJ2-1; 8 nucleotides align to TRBD1. CDR3 sequence (DNA): TGTGCCAGCAGCCGGACAGGGAGCTCCTACAATGAGCAGTTCTTC. Its protein product is CASSRTGSSYNEQFF.